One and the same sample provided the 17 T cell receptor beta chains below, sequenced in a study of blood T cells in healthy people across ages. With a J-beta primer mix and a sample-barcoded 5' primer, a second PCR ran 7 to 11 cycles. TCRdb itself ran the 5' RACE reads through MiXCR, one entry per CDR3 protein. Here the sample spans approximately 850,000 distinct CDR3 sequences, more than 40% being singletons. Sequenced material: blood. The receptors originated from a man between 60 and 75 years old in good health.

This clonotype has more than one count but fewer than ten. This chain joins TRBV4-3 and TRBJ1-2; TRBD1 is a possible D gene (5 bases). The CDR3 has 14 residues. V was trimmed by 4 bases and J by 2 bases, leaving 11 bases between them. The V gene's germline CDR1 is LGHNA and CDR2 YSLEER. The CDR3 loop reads CASSLGGDNYGYTF. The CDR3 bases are TGCGCCAGCAGCCTGGGAGGGGACAACTATGGCTACACCTTC.

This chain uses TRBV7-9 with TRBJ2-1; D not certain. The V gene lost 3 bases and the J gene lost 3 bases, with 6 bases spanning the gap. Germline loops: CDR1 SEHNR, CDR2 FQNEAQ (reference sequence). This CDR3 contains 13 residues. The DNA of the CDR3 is TGTGCCAGCAGCTTCCCCAGCTACAATGAGCAGTTCTTC. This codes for CASSFPSYNEQFF.

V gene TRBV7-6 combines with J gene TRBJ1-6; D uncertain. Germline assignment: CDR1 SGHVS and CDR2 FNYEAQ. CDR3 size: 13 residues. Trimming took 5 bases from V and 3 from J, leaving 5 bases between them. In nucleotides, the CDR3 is TGTGCCAGCAGCGCGGACTATAATTCACCCCTCCACTTT. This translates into CASSADYNSPLHF.

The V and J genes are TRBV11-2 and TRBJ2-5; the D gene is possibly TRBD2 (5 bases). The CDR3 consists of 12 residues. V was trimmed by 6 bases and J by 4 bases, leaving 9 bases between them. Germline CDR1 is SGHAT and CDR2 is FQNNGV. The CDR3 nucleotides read TGTGCCAGCAGATATGAGGGAGAGACCCAGTACTTC. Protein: CASRYEGETQYF.

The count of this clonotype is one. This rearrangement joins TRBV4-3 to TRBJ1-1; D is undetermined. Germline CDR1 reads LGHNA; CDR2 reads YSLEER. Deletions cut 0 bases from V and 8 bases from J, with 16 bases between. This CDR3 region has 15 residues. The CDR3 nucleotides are TGCGCCAGCAGCCAAGATGCCTTAACACGCACCGAAGCTTTCTTT. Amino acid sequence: CASSQDALTRTEAFF.

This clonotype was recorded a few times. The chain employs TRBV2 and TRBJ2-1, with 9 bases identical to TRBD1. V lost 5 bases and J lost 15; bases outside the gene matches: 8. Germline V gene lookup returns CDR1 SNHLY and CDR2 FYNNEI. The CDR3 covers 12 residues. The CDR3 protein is CASSLGGTGMFF. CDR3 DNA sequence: TGTGCCAGCAGTCTAGGGGGGACAGGGATGTTCTTC. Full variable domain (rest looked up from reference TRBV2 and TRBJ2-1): EPEVTQTPSHQVTQMGQEVILRCVPISNHLYFYWYRQILGQKVEFLVSFYNNEISEKSEIFDDQFSVERPDGSNFTLKIRSTKLEDSAMYFCASSLGGTGMFFGPGTRLTVL.

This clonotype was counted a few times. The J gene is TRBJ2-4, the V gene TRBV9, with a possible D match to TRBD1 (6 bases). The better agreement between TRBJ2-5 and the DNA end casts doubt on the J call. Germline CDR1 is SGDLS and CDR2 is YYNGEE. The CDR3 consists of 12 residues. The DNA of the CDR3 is TGTGCCAGCAGCGACAGGGAAGAGACCCAGTACTTC. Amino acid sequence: CASSDREETQYF.

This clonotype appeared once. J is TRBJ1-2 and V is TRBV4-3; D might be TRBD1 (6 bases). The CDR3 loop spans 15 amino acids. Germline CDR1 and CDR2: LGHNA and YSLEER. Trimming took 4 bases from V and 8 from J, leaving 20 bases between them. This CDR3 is CASSRAGTGIWGYTF. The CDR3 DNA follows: TGCGCCAGCAGCCGGGCTGGAACAGGGATCTGGGGCTACACCTTC.

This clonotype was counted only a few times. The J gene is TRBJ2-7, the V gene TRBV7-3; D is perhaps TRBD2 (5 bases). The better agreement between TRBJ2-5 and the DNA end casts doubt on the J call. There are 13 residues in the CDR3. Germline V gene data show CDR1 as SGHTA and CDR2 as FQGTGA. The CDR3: CASSRTSIETQYF. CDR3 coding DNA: TGTGCCAGCAGCAGGACTTCCATTGAGACCCAGTACTTC.

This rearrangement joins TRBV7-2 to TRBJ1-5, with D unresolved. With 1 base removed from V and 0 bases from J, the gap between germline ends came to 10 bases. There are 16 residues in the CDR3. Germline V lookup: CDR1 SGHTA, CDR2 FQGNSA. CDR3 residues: CASSLGVGLSNQPQHF. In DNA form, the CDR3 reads TGTGCCAGCAGCTTAGGGGTTGGGCTTAGCAATCAGCCCCAGCATTTT.

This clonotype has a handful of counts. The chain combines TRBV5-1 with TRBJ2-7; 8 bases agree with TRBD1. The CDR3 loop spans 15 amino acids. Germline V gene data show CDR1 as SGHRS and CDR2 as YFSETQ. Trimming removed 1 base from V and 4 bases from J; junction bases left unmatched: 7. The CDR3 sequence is CASSLPGTGVYEQYF. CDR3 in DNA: TGCGCCAGCAGCTTGCCCGGGACAGGAGTGTACGAGCAGTACTTC.

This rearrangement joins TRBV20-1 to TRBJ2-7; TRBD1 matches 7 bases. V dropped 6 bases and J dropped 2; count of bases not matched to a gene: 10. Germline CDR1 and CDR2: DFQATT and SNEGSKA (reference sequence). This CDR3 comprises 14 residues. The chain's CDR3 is CSAPKGARPYEQYF. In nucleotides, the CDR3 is TGCAGTGCGCCCAAGGGGGCTCGACCCTACGAGCAGTACTTC.

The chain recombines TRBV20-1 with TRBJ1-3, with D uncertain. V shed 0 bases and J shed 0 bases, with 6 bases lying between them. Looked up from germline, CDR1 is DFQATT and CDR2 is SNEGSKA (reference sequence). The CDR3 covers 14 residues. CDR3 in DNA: TGCAGTGCTAGAGAGGAATACTCTGGAAACACCATATATTTT. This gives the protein CSAREEYSGNTIYF.

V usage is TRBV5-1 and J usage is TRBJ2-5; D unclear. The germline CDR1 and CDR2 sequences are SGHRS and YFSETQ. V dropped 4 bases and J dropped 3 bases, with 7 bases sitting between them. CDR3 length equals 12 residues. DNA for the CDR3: TGCGCCAGCAGCAAAACCAAAGAGACCCAGTACTTC. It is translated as CASSKTKETQYF.

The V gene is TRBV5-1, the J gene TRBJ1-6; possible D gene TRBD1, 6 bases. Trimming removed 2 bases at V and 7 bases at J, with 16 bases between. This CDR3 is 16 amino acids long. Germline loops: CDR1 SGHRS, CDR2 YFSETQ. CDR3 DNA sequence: TGCGCCAGCAGCTTACGACCGGCAGGGGAGAATTCACCCCTCCACTTT. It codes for CASSLRPAGENSPLHF. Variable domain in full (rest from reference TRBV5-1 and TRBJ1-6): KAGVTQTPRYLIKTRGQQVTLSCSPISGHRSVSWYQQTPGQGLQFLFEYFSETQRNKGNFPGRFSGRQFSNSRSEMNVSTLELGDSALYLCASSLRPAGENSPLHFGNGTRLTVT.

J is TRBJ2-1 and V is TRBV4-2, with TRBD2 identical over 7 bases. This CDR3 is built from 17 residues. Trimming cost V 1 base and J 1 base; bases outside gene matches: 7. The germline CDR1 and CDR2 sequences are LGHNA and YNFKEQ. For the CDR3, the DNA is TGTGCCAGCAGCCAAGTCTGGCGGGAGAGGTCCTACAATGAGCAGTTCTTC. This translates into CASSQVWRERSYNEQFF.

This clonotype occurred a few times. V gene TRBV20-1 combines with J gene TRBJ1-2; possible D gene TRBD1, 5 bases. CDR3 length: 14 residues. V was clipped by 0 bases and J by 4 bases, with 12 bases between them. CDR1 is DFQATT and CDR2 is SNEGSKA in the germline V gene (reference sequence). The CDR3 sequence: CSARDTRQLYGYTF. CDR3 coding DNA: TGCAGTGCTAGAGATACGAGACAGCTCTATGGCTACACCTTC.